The clone carrying this T cell receptor (beta chain) was detected a few times. The data derive from a study of identical twins. V lost 0 bases and J 4 bases, leaving 16 bases between the germline ends. The germline gives CDR1 MNHNY, CDR2 SVGAGI (reference sequence). The CDR3 covers 16 residues. MiXCR, applied by TCRdb to the 5' RACE reads, yields one record per CDR3 protein. The repertoire has 1.5 million to 2 million distinct CDR3 sequences, 32% of them found once; the top ten carry around 0.3%. This clonotype was sampled from a newborn girl in good health. Sample: cord blood. The chain joins TRBV6-6 to TRBJ2-7, with D possibly matching TRBD1 (6 bases). Here the CDR3 reads CASSYSKGDPPYEQYF. CDR3 nucleotide sequence: TGTGCCAGCAGTTACTCGAAGGGGGACCCGCCTTACGAGCAGTACTTC.